These T cell receptor beta chains were read from a single sample in a study of blood T cell repertoires in COVID-19. TCRdb's copy holds only in-frame clones and misses some; the assay was immunoSEQ multiplex PCR. The sample holds 180,000 or so clones, roughly nine tenths seen once. Sequenced input: PBMCs or T cells enriched from blood (not recorded which). Every receptor here comes from a human donor with acute COVID-19. The donor label of this sample is uncertain. The CDR3 runs from the conserved cysteine through the conserved F or W. The D gene is left open where the match is weak. The size entry is marked missing in some rows and otherwise reads once, few, many or a size class.

once	TRBJ2-7	.	TRBV6-5	CASSYSMGGGVYEQYF	TGTGCCAGCAGTTACTCGATGGGCGGGGGCGTCTACGAGCAGTACTTC
.	TRBJ2-5	.	TRBV7-2	CASTQRGGETQYF	TGTGCCAGCACCCAAAGGGGCGGCGAGACCCAGTACTTC
.	TRBJ2-1	TRBD1	TRBV7-6	CASSLDWTGDNEQFF	TGTGCCAGCAGCTTAGACTGGACAGGAGACAATGAGCAGTTCTTC
.	TRBJ2-5	.	TRBV7-2	CASSLGTYQETQYF	TGTGCCAGCAGCTTAGGGACTTACCAAGAGACCCAGTACTTC
.	TRBJ1-1	.	TRBV14	CASSPPGSTEAFF	TGTGCCAGCAGTCCCCCGGGGAGCACTGAAGCTTTCTTT
.	TRBJ1-5	TRBD1	TRBV6-5	CASTRQGTNQPQHF	TGTGCCAGCACACGACAGGGCACCAATCAGCCCCAGCATTTT
.	TRBJ2-7	.	TRBV5-6	CASSILQGSYEQYF	TGTGCCAGCAGCATTTTACAGGGAAGTTACGAGCAGTACTTC
.	TRBJ1-6	.	TRBV12-2	CASRLRNGSKNNSPLHF	TGTGCAAGTCGCCTCCGGAACGGGAGCAAAAATAATTCACCCCTCCACTTT
.	TRBJ2-1	TRBD2	TRBV9	CASSVEASGGDEQFF	TGTGCCAGCAGCGTAGAGGCTAGCGGGGGCGATGAGCAGTTCTTC
.	TRBJ2-1	.	TRBV9	CASSARSGPAYNEQFF	TGTGCCAGCAGCGCCCGGAGCGGGCCGGCCTACAATGAGCAGTTCTTC
.	TRBJ2-7	TRBD1	TRBV5-6	CASSYGQGDEQYF	TGTGCCAGCAGCTACGGACAGGGCGACGAGCAGTACTTC
.	TRBJ1-3	.	TRBV9	CASSVAPRDTIYF	TGTGCCAGCAGCGTAGCCCCCCGAGACACCATATATTTT
.	TRBJ1-3	.	TRBV7-9	CASSLSGEAGNTIYF	TGTGCCAGCAGCTTATCGGGGGAGGCTGGAAACACCATATATTTT
.	TRBJ1-2	.	TRBV9	CASSVGQGNYGYTF	TGTGCCAGCAGCGTAGGGCAGGGGAACTATGGCTACACCTTC
.	TRBJ1-1	TRBD1	TRBV2	CASSEAGTGSDTEAFF	TGTGCCAGCAGTGAAGCGGGGACAGGGTCTGACACTGAAGCTTTCTTT
.	TRBJ1-6	TRBD1	TRBV2	CASRQIQGPRSPLHF	TGTGCCAGCAGACAGATACAGGGGCCTCGGTCACCCCTCCACTTT
.	TRBJ2-4	TRBD1	TRBV5-1	CASSREPGQGANIQYF	TGCGCCAGCAGCCGAGAACCGGGACAGGGGGCGAACATTCAGTACTTC
.	TRBJ2-1	TRBD2	TRBV10-3	CAISERAGEYNEQFF	TGTGCCATCAGTGAAAGGGCGGGGGAATACAATGAGCAGTTCTTC
few	TRBJ1-4	.	TRBV4-1	CASSQEAVPTNEKLFF	TGCGCCAGCAGCCAAGAGGCAGTGCCAACTAATGAAAAACTGTTTTTT
.	TRBJ2-7	TRBD1	TRBV7-9	CASSRRQGVAYEQYF	TGTGCCAGCAGCCGCCGACAGGGGGTTGCCTACGAGCAGTACTTC
.	TRBJ2-7	.	TRBV6-2/TRBV6-3	CASSRDTYEQYF	TGTGCCAGCAGTCGGGACACCTACGAGCAGTACTTC
once	TRBJ2-5	.	TRBV10-3	CAISEPGAETQYF	TGTGCCATCAGTGAGCCAGGGGCGGAGACCCAGTACTTC
.	TRBJ1-3	TRBD1	TRBV5-8	CASSPGRGPIGNTIYF	TGTGCCAGCAGCCCTGGTAGGGGGCCCATTGGAAACACCATATATTTT
once	TRBJ2-1	.	TRBV5-6	CAASRQGYEQFF	TGTGCAGCCTCACGGCAGGGCTATGAGCAGTTCTTC
.	TRBJ2-1	TRBD2	TRBV9	CASSPPGLAGDNEQFF	TGTGCCAGCAGCCCCCCCGGACTAGCGGGGGACAATGAGCAGTTCTTC
.	TRBJ1-3	.	TRBV30	CAWSQDSGNTIYF	TGTGCCTGGAGTCAGGACTCTGGAAACACCATATATTTT
.	TRBJ2-5	.	TRBV11-2	CASRPGTLQETQYF	TGTGCCAGCAGACCCGGGACTCTACAAGAGACCCAGTACTTC
.	TRBJ1-2	.	TRBV6-2/TRBV6-3	CASSLFAAPWAYGYTF	TGTGCCAGCAGTCTCTTTGCCGCCCCTTGGGCCTATGGCTACACCTTC
.	TRBJ2-2	TRBD1	TRBV30	CAWSFRTGYTGELFF	TGTGCCTGGAGTTTCAGGACAGGCTACACCGGGGAGCTGTTTTTT
.	TRBJ1-6	.	TRBV6-4	CASEPRRTKDSPLHF	TGTGCCAGCGAACCGCGGCGGACTAAGGATTCACCCCTCCACTTT
.	TRBJ2-3	TRBD2	TRBV12-5	CASGFGAGGADTQYF	TGTGCTAGTGGTTTCGGGGCGGGGGGGGCAGATACGCAGTATTTT
.	TRBJ1-4	.	TRBV30	CAWSAIGEWEKLFF	TGTGCCTGGAGCGCGATAGGGGAATGGGAAAAACTGTTTTTT
.	TRBJ2-5	TRBD2	TRBV13	CASSYRRGGGETQYF	TGTGCCAGCAGCTACCGACGGGGGGGCGGGGAGACCCAGTACTTC
.	TRBJ1-2	TRBD1	TRBV9	CASSVEPRGVAYGYTF	TGTGCCAGCAGCGTAGAGCCCAGGGGGGTTGCCTATGGCTACACCTTC
.	TRBJ2-1	.	TRBV24-1	CATSDGQGWADNEQFF	TGTGCCACCAGTGATGGGCAGGGGTGGGCAGACAATGAGCAGTTCTTC
.	TRBJ1-1	.	TRBV9	CASSPRLDEAFF	TGTGCCAGCAGCCCCAGACTCGATGAAGCTTTCTTT
once	TRBJ1-3	.	TRBV5-1	CASSLAVGGRAIYF	TGCGCCAGCAGCTTGGCGGTTGGTGGGAGAGCCATATATTTT
.	TRBJ1-5	.	TRBV4-1	CASSQVPVGNQPQHF	TGCGCCAGCAGCCAAGTTCCAGTCGGCAATCAGCCCCAGCATTTT
.	TRBJ1-1	.	TRBV4-2	CASSQDPHPGDTEAFF	TGTGCCAGCAGCCAAGATCCCCACCCGGGGGACACTGAAGCTTTCTTT
.	TRBJ2-1	.	TRBV29-1	CSVDGRPYNEQFF	TGCAGCGTTGATGGCAGGCCCTACAATGAGCAGTTCTTC
.	TRBJ1-2	.	TRBV4-1	CASSQDWGGARYGYTF	TGCGCCAGCAGCCAAGACTGGGGGGGCGCGCGCTATGGCTACACCTTC
.	TRBJ1-2	.	TRBV7-3	CASSFRGIYGYTF	TGTGCCAGCAGCTTTCGGGGGATCTATGGCTACACCTTC
.	TRBJ2-7	TRBD1	TRBV5-1	CASRTGLEIYDEQYF	TGCGCCAGCAGGACAGGGCTGGAAATTTACGACGAGCAGTACTTC
.	TRBJ2-1	TRBD2	TRBV5-1	CASSFGGASYNEQFF	TGCGCCAGCAGCTTCGGGGGGGCGTCCTACAATGAGCAGTTCTTC
.	TRBJ2-5	.	TRBV18	CASSPGSEETQYF	TGTGCCAGCTCACCTGGGAGTGAAGAGACCCAGTACTTC
few	TRBJ2-7	TRBD2	TRBV7-9	CASSSTSGGSYEQYF	TGTGCCAGCAGCTCGACTAGCGGGGGGTCCTACGAGCAGTACTTC
.	TRBJ2-7	.	TRBV18	CASSPSGSYEQYF	TGTGCCAGCTCACCTTCAGGCTCCTACGAGCAGTACTTC
.	TRBJ1-5	TRBD1	TRBV19	CASSMGQGGRHQPQHF	TGTGCCAGTAGTATGGGACAGGGGGGACGGCATCAGCCCCAGCATTTT
.	TRBJ1-2	.	TRBV13	CASSLGQGLAPNYGYTF	TGTGCCAGCAGCTTAGGTCAGGGGCTTGCCCCAAACTATGGCTACACCTTC
.	TRBJ1-5	.	TRBV7-2	CASSARGSRDQPQHF	TGTGCCAGCAGCGCCCGGGGGTCGCGCGATCAGCCCCAGCATTTT
.	TRBJ2-7	TRBD1	TRBV7-2	CASSLGTGALYSYEQYF	TGTGCCAGCAGCTTAGGGACAGGGGCCCTCTACTCCTACGAGCAGTACTTC
.	TRBJ2-5	TRBD2	TRBV30	CAWRWGGETQYF	TGTGCCTGGAGATGGGGGGGGGAGACCCAGTACTTC
.	TRBJ1-2	.	TRBV10-3	CATLDSYGYTF	TGTGCCACCTTGGACTCCTATGGCTACACCTTC
.	TRBJ2-1	.	TRBV10-1	CASSGPTGSYNEQFF	TGCGCCAGCAGTGGCCCCACGGGTTCCTACAATGAGCAGTTCTTC
.	TRBJ2-7	TRBD1	TRBV15	CATSRDWGTAIYEQYF	TGTGCCACCAGCAGAGATTGGGGGACAGCTATCTACGAGCAGTACTTC
.	TRBJ1-5	.	TRBV6-5	CASVLGGNQPQHF	TGTGCCAGCGTTCTTGGGGGGAATCAGCCCCAGCATTTT
.	TRBJ1-2	TRBD1	TRBV5-1	CASSFGQGYGYTF	TGCGCCAGCAGCTTTGGACAGGGTTACGGCTACACCTTC
few	TRBJ1-5	TRBD1	TRBV19	CATSGQGDNQPQHF	TGTGCCACCTCGGGACAGGGGGACAATCAGCCCCAGCATTTT
.	TRBJ1-6	.	TRBV3-1/TRBV3-2	CASSPDDRNNSPLHF	TGTGCCAGCAGCCCTGATGACAGGAACAATTCACCCCTCCACTTT